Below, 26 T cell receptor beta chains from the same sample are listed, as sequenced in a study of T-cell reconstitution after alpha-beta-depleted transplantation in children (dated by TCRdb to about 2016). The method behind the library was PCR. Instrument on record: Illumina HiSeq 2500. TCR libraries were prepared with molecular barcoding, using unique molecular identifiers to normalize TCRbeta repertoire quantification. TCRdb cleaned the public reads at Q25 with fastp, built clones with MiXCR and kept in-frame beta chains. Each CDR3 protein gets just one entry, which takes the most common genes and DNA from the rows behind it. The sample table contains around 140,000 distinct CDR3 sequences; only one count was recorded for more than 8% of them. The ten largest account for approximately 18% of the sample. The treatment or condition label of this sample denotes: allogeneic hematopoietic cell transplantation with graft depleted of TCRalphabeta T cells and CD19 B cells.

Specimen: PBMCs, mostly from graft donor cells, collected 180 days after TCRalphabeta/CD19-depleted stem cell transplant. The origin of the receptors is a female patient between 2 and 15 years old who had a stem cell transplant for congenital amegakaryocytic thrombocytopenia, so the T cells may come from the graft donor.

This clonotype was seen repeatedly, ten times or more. The CDR3 region is CASSLAGGVGQPQHF. CDR3 sequence (DNA): TGTGCCAGCAGCTTGGCCGGGGGTGTGGGTCAGCCCCAGCATTTT. V and J are TRBV5-6 and TRBJ1-5; the D gene is possibly TRBD1 (5 bases). This CDR3 is built from 15 residues. Trimming stripped 0 bases from V and 6 bases from J, with 13 bases between. Germline V gene data show CDR1 as SGHDT and CDR2 as YYEEEE.

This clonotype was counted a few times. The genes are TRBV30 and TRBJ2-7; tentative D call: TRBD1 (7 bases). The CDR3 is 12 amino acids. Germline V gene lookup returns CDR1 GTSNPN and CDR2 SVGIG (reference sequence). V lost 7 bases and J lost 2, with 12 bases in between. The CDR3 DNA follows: TGTGCCTCGGACAGGACTACCTACGAGCAGTACTTC. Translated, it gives CASDRTTYEQYF.

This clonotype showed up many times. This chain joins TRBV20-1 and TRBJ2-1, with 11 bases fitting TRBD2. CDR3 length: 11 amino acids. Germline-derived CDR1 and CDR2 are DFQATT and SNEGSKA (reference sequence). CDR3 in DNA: TGCCTAGCGGGAGGCTTCAATGAGCAGTTCTTC. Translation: CLAGGFNEQFF.

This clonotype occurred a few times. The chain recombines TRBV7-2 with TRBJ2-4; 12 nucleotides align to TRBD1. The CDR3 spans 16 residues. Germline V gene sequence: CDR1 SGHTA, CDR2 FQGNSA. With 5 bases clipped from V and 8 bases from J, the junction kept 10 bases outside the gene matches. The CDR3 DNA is TGTGCCAGCAGCCCCACCCGGGACAGGGGGCCAGACATTCAGTACTTC. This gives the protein CASSPTRDRGPDIQYF.

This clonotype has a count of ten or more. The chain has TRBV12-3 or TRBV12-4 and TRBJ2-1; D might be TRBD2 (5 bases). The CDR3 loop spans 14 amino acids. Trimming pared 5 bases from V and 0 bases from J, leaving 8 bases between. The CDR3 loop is CASSIGSSYNEQFF. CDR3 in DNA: TGTGCCAGCAGTATAGGGAGCTCCTACAATGAGCAGTTCTTC.

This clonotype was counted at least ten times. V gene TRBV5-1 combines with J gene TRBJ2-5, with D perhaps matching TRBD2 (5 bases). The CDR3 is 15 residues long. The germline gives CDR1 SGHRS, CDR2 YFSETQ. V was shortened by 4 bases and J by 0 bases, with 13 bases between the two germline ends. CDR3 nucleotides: TGCGCCAGCAGCAATCCGAGCGGACACCAAGAGACCCAGTACTTC. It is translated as CASSNPSGHQETQYF.

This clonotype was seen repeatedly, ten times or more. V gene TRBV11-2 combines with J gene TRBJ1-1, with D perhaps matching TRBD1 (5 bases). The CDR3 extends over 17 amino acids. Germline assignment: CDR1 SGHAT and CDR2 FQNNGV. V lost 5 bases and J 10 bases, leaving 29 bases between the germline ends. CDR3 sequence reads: CASSPTTNGGDGRVAFF. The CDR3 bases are TGTGCCAGCAGCCCCACCACCAATGGGGGGGACGGGCGTGTAGCTTTCTTT.

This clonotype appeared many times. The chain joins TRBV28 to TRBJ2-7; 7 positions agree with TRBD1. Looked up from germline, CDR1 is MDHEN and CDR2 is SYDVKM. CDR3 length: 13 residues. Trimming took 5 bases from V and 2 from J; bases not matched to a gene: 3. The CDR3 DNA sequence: TGTGCCAGCAGTGGGACAGCTACCTACGAGCAGTACTTC. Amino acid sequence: CASSGTATYEQYF.

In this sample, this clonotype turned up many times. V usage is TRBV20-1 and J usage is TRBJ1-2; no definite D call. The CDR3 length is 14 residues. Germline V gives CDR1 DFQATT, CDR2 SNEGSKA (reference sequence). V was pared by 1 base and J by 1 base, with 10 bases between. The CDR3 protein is CSARVSYRNYGYTF. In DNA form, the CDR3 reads TGCAGTGCTAGAGTGAGCTACCGTAACTATGGCTACACCTTC.

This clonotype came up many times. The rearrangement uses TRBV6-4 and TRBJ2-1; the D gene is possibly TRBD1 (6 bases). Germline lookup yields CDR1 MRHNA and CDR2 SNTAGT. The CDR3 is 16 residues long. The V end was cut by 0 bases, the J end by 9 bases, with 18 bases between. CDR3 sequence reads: CASSDSGQGSPGEQFF. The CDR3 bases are TGTGCCAGCAGTGACTCGGGCCAGGGGAGTCCGGGTGAGCAGTTCTTC.

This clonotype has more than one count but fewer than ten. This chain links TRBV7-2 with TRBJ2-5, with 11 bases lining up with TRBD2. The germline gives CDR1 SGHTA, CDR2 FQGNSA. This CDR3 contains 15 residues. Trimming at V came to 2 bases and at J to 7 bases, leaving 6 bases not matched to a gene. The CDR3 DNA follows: TGTGCCAGCAGCTTATTAGCGGGAGGGCCCGGGACCCAGTACTTC. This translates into CASSLLAGGPGTQYF.

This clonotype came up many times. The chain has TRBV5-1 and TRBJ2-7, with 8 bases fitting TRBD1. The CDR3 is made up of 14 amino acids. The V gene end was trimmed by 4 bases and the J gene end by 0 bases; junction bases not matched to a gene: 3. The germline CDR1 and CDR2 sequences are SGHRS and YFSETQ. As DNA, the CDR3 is TGCGCCAGCAGCCCGGGGACAGGCTCCTACGAGCAGTACTTC. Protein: CASSPGTGSYEQYF.

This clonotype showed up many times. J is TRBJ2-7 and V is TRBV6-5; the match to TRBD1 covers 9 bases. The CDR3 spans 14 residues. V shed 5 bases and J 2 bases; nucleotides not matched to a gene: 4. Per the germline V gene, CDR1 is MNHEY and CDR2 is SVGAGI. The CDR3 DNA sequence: TGTGCCAGCAGTAACCGACAGGGGGCCTACGAGCAGTACTTC. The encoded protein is CASSNRQGAYEQYF.

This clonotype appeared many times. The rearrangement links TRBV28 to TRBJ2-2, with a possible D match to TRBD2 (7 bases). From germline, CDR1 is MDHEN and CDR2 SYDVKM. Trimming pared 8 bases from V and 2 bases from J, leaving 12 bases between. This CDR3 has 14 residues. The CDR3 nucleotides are TGTGCCAGCCGGGGGGCGAGTAACACCGGGGAGCTGTTTTTT. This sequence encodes CASRGASNTGELFF.

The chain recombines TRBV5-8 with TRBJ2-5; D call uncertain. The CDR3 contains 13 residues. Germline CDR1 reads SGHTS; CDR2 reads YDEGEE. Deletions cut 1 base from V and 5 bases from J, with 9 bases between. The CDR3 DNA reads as TGTGCCAGCAGCTTGCAGGTCGGGGAGACCCAGTACTTC. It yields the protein CASSLQVGETQYF.

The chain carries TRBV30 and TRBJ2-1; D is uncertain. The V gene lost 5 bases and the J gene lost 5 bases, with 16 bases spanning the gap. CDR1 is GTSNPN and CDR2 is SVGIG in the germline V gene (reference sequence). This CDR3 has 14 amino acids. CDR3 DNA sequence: TGTGCCTGGGACCGGGCTCTTCCGAACAATGAGCAGTTCTTC. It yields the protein CAWDRALPNNEQFF.

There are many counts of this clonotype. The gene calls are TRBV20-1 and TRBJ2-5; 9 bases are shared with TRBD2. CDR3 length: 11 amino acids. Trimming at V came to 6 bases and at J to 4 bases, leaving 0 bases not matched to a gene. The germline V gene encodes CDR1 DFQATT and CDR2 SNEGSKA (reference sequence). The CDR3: CSATSGETQYF. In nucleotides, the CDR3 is TGCAGTGCGACTAGCGGAGAGACCCAGTACTTC.

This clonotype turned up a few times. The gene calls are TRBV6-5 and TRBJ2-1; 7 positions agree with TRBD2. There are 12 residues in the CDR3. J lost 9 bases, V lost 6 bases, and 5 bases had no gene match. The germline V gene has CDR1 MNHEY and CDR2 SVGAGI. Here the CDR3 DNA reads TGTGCCAGCAGCAGGACTAGGAGTGAGCAGTTCTTC. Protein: CASSRTRSEQFF.

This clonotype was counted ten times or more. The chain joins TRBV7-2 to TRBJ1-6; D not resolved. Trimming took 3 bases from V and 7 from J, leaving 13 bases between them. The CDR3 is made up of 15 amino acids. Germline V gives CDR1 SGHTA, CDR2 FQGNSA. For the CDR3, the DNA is TGTGCCAGCAGCTTCCTCGCGATGGGCAATTCACCCCTCCACTTT. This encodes CASSFLAMGNSPLHF.

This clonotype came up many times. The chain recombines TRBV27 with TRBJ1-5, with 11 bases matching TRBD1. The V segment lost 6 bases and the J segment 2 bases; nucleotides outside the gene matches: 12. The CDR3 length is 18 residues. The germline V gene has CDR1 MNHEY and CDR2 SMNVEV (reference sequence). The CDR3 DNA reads TGTGCCAGCAGGCCGGGACAGGGGGTTTCGGTCCGCAATCAGCCCCAGCATTTT. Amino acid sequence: CASRPGQGVSVRNQPQHF.

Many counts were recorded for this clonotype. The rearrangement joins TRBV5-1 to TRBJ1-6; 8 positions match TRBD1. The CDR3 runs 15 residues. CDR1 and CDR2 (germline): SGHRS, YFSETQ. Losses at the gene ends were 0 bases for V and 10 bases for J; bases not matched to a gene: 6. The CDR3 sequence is CASSLGGTGGSPLHF. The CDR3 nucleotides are TGCGCCAGCAGCTTGGGGGGGACAGGCGGATCACCCCTCCACTTT.

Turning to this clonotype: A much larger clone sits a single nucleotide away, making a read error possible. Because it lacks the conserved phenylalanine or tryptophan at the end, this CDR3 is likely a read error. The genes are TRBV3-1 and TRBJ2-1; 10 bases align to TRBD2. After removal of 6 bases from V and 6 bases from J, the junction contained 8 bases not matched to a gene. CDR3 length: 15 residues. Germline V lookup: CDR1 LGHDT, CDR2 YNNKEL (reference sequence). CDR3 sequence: CASSQPGLATNEQFL. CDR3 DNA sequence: TGTGCCAGCAGTCAACCGGGACTAGCGACCAATGAGCAGTTCTTG.

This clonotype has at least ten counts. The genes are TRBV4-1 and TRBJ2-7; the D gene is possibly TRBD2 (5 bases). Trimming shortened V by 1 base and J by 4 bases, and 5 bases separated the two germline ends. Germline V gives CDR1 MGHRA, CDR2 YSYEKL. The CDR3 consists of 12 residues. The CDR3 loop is CASSQGEYEQYF. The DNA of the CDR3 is TGCGCCAGCAGCCAAGGGGAGTACGAGCAGTACTTC.

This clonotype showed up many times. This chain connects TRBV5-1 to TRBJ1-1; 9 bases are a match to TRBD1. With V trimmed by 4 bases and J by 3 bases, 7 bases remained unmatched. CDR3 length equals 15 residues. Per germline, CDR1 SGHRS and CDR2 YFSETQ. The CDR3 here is CASSPRDRGYTEAFF. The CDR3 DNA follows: TGCGCCAGCAGCCCGCGTGACAGGGGGTACACTGAAGCTTTCTTT.

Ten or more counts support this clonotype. CDR3 residues: CASSSLRGNTIYF. CDR3 nucleotides: TGTGCCAGCAGTTCCCTTAGGGGAAACACCATATATTTT. The J gene is TRBJ1-3, the V gene TRBV12-3 or TRBV12-4; D gene ambiguous. The CDR3 loop spans 13 amino acids. V lost 4 bases and J 4 bases, leaving 8 bases between the germline ends.

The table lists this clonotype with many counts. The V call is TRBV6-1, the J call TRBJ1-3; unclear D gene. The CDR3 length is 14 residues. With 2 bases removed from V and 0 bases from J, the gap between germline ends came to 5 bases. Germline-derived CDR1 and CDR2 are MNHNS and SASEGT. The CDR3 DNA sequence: TGTGCCAGCAGTGAAACTGACTCTGGAAACACCATATATTTT. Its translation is CASSETDSGNTIYF.